This T cell receptor (beta chain) is from a study of T cell responses to AZD1222 COVID-19 vaccine. CDR1 and CDR2 from the germline V gene are MNHNS and SASEGT. With 2 bases clipped from V and 5 bases from J, the junction kept 5 bases outside the gene matches. The CDR3 consists of 14 residues. Produced via immunoSEQ multiplex PCR; TCRdb's table is partial and in-frame only. Among 150,000 or so clones listed, roughly 91% were seen once. The material sequenced was peripheral blood, taken on day 0 of AZD1222 vaccination. The chain joins TRBV6-1 to TRBJ2-7; the match to TRBD1 covers 8 bases. The source of this sequence is an adult in good health. Written as DNA, the CDR3 is TGTGCCAGCAGTGAATCTTGGACAGGGAACGAGCAGTACTTC. Amino acids: CASSESWTGNEQYF.